This T cell receptor beta chain was profiled in a study of T cells in Graves' hyperthyroidism and ophthalmopathy. This CDR3 has 13 residues. V was trimmed by 5 bases and J by 9 bases, leaving 17 bases between them. TCR beta CDR3 regions were amplified from RNA transcripts. HTBI primers drove first-round RT-PCR of the TCR CDR3. TCRdb called the multiplex PCR reads again in MiXCR, with one record for every CDR3 protein. In the table there are hundreds of thousands of distinct CDR3 sequences, approximately 40% of which are singletons. Calling Graves' hyperthyroidism stable meant ophthalmopathy did not progress within 18 months. The table lists this clonotype with many counts.

What was sequenced was blood. This TCR derives from a man aged 18 to 35 with Graves' hyperthyroidism. This chain joins TRBV12-3 or TRBV12-4 and TRBJ2-7; D is ambiguous. The CDR3 loop reads CASSVERTARQYF. CDR3 coding DNA: TGTGCCAGCAGTGTAGAACGGACGGCGAGGCAGTACTTC.